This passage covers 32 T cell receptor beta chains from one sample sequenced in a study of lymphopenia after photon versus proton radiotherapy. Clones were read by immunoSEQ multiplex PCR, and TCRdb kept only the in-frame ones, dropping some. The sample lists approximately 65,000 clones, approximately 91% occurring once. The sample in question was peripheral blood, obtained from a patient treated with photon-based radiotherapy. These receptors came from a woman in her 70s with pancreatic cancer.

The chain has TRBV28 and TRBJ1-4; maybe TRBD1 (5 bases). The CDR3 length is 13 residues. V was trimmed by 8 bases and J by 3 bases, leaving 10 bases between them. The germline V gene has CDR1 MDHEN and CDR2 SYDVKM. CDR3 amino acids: CASLGQSNEKLFF. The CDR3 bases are TGTGCCAGCCTGGGGCAGTCTAATGAAAAACTGTTTTTT.

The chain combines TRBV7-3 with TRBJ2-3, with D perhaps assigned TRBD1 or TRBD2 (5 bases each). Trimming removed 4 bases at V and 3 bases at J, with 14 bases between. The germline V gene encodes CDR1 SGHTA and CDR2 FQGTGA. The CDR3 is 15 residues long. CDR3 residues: CASSSRPGLTDTQYF. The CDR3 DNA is TGTGCCAGCAGCTCCCGCCCGGGGCTAACAGATACGCAGTATTTT.

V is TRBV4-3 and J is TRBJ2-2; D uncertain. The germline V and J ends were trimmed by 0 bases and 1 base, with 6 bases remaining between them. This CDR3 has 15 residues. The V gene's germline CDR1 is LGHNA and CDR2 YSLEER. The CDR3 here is CASSQEAGNTGELFF. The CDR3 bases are TGCGCCAGCAGCCAAGAAGCAGGGAACACCGGGGAGCTGTTTTTT.

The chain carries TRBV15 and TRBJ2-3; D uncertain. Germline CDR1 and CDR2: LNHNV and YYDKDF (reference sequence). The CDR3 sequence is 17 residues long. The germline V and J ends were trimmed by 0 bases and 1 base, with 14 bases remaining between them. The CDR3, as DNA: TGTGCCACCAGCAGAGATCGGTCGACCGGAGGCACAGATACGCAGTATTTT. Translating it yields CATSRDRSTGGTDTQYF.

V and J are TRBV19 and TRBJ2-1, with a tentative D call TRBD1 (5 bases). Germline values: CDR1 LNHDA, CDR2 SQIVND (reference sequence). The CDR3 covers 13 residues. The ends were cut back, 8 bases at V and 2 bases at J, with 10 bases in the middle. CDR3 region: CASRLTAYNEQFF. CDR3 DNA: TGTGCCAGTCGTCTGACAGCCTACAATGAGCAGTTCTTC. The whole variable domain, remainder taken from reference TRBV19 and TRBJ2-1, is DGGITQSPKYLFRKEGQNVTLSCEQNLNHDAMYWYRQDPGQGLRLIYYSQIVNDFQKGDIAEGYSVSREKKESFPLTVTSAQKNPTAFYLCASRLTAYNEQFFGPGTRLTVL.

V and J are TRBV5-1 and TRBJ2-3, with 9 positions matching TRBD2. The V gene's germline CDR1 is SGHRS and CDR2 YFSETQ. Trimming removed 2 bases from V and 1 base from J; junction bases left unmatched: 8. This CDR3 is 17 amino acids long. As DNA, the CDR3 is TGCGCCAGCAGCTTTCTTCCGACTAGCGGCCGCACAGATACGCAGTATTTT. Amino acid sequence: CASSFLPTSGRTDTQYF.

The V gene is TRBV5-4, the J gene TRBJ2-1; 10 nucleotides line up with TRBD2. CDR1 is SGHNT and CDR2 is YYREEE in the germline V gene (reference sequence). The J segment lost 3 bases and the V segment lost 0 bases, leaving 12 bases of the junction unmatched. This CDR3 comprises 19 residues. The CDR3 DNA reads TGTGCCAGCAGCTTGGGTGGGGGGCTAGCGGGAGCGCGCTACAATGAGCAGTTCTTC. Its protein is CASSLGGGLAGARYNEQFF. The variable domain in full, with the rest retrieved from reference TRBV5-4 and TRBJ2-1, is ETGVTQSPTHLIKTRGQQVTLRCSSQSGHNTVSWYQQALGQGPQFIFQYYREEENGRGNFPPRFSGLQFPNYSSELNVNALELDDSALYLCASSLGGGLAGARYNEQFFGPGTRLTVL.

The CDR3 sequence: CASSLMTSGSSYNEQFF. The CDR3 DNA follows: TGTGCCAGCAGCTTGATGACTAGCGGGAGCTCCTACAATGAGCAGTTCTTC. V gene TRBV5-4 combines with J gene TRBJ2-1, with 12 bases fitting TRBD2. In germline, CDR1 is SGHNT, CDR2 YYREEE (reference sequence). CDR3 length: 17 residues. V gave up 1 base and J gave up 0 bases; unmatched junction bases: 2.

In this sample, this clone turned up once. The DNA for the CDR3 is TGTGCCAGCTCACCAGGACCTACAGATACGCAGTATTTT. The encoded protein is CASSPGPTDTQYF. The rearrangement uses TRBV18 and TRBJ2-3; D is unresolved. Germline lookup yields CDR1 KGHSH and CDR2 LQKENI. V was cut by 2 bases and J by 3 bases, with 6 bases left in between. The CDR3 runs to 13 residues.

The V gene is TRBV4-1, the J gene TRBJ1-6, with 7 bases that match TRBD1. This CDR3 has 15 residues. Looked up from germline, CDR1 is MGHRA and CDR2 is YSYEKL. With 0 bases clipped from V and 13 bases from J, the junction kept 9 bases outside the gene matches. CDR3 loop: CASSQDRDSSTPLHF. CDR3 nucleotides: TGCGCCAGCAGCCAAGATCGGGACAGTAGTACCCCCCTCCACTTT.

CDR3 protein: CAWSSRGKNGYTF. The CDR3 DNA is TGTGCCTGGAGTTCTAGGGGGAAAAATGGCTACACCTTC. The chain has TRBV30 and TRBJ1-2; D is perhaps TRBD1 (6 bases). In germline, CDR1 is GTSNPN, CDR2 SVGIG (reference sequence). Trimming removed 2 bases at V and 6 bases at J, with 13 bases between. This CDR3 contains 13 residues.

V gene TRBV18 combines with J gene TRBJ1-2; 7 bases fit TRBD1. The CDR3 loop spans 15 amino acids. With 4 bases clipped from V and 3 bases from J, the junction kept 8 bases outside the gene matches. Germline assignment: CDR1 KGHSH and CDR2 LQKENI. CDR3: CASSLGYRGDYGYTF. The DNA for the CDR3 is TGTGCCAGCTCACTAGGATACAGGGGTGACTATGGCTACACCTTC.

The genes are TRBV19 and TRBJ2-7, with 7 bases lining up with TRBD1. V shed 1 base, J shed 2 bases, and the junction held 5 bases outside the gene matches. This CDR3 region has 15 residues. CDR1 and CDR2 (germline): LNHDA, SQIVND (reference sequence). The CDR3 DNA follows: TGTGCCAGTAGTATAGCTGGGACAGAGGCCTACGAGCAGTACTTC. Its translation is CASSIAGTEAYEQYF.

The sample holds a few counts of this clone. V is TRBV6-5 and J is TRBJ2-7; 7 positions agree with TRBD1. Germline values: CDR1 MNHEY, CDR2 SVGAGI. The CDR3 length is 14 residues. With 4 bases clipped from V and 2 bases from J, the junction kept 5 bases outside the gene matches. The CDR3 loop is CASSLRQGAYEQYF. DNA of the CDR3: TGTGCCAGCAGTTTAAGGCAGGGGGCCTACGAGCAGTACTTC.

The CDR3 DNA is TGTGCCTGGAGTTCCAGGGGAGATCAGCCCCAGCATTTT. Its protein is CAWSSRGDQPQHF. The chain has TRBV30 and TRBJ1-5; tentative D call: TRBD1 (6 bases). Trimming shortened V by 2 bases and J by 5 bases, and 10 bases separated the two germline ends. This CDR3 has 13 amino acids. Germline V gene sequence: CDR1 GTSNPN, CDR2 SVGIG (reference sequence).

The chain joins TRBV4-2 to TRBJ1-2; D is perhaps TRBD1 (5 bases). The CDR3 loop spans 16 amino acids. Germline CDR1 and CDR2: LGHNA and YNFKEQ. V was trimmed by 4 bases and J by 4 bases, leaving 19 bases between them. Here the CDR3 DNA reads TGTGCCAGCAGCCGGACCGGGGCCGGGGACGGCTATGGCTACACCTTC. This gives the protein CASSRTGAGDGYGYTF.

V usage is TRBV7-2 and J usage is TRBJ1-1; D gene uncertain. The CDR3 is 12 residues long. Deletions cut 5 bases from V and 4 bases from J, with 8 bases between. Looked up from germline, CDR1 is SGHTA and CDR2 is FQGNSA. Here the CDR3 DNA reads TGTGCCAGCAGCCCGAGACTCACTGAAGCTTTCTTT. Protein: CASSPRLTEAFF. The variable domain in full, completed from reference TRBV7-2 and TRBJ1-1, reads GAGVSQSPSNKVTEKGKDVELRCDPISGHTALYWYRQSLGQGLEFLIYFQGNSAPDKSGLPSDRFSAERTGGSVSTLTIQRTQQEDSAVYLCASSPRLTEAFFGQGTRLTVV.

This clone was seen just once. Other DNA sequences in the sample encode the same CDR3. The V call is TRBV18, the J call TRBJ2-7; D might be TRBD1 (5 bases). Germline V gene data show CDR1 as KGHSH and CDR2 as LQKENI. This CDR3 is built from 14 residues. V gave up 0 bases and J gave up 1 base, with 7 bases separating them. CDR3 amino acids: CASSPPPGSYEQYF. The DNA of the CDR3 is TGTGCCAGCTCACCACCTCCAGGGTCCTACGAGCAGTACTTC.

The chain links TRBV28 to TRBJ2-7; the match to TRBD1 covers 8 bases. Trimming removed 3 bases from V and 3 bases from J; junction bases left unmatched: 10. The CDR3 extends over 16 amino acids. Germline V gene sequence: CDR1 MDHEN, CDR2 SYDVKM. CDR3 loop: CASSFPRAGGNYEQYF. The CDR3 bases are TGTGCCAGCAGTTTTCCCCGGGCAGGGGGCAACTACGAGCAGTACTTC. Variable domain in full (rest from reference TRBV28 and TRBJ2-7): DVKVTQSSRYLVKRTGEKVFLECVQDMDHENMFWYRQDPGLGLRLIYFSYDVKMKEKGDIPEGYSVSREKKERFSLILESASTNQTSMYLCASSFPRAGGNYEQYFGPGTRLTVT.

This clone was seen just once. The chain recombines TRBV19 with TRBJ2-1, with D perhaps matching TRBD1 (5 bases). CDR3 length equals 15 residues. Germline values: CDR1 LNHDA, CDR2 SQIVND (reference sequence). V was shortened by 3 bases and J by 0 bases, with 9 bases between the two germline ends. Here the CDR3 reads CASSIQGVSYNEQFF. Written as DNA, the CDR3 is TGTGCCAGTAGTATTCAGGGCGTCTCCTACAATGAGCAGTTCTTC.

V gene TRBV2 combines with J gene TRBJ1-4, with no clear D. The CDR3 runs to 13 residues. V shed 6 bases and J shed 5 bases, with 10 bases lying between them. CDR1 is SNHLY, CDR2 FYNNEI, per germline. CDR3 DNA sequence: TGTGCCAGCAGCCGACGTAGCAATGAAAAACTGTTTTTT. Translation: CASSRRSNEKLFF.

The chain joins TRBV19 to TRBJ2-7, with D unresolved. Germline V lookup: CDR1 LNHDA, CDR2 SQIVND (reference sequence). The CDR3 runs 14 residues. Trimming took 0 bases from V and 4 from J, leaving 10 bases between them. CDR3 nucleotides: TGTGCCAGTAGTATAGAGGATGGACCATACGAGCAGTACTTC. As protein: CASSIEDGPYEQYF.

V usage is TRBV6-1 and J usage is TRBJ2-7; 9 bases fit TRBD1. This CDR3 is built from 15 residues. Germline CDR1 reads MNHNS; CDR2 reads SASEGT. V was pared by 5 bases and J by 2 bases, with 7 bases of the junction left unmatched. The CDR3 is CASSPWDRATYEQYF. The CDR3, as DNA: TGTGCCAGCAGTCCCTGGGACAGGGCAACCTACGAGCAGTACTTC.

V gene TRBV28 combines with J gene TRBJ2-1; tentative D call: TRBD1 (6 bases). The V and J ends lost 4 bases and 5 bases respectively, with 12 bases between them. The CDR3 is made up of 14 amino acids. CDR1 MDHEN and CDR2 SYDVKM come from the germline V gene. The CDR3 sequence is CASSSGTNNNEQFF. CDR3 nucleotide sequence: TGTGCCAGCAGTTCCGGGACAAATAACAATGAGCAGTTCTTC.

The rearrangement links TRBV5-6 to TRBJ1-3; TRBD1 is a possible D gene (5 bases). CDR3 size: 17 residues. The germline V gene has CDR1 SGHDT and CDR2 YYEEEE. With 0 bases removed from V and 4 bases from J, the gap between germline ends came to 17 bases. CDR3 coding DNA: TGTGCCAGCAGCTTGGGGGGACCTGGGTTCGGCGGAAACACCATATATTTT. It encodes CASSLGGPGFGGNTIYF.

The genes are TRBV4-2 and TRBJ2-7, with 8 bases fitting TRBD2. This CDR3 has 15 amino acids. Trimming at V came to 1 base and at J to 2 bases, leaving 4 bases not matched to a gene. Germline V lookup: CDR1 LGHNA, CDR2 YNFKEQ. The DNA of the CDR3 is TGTGCCAGCAGCCAAGTGGGGACTAGTGCCTACGAGCAGTACTTC. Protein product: CASSQVGTSAYEQYF.

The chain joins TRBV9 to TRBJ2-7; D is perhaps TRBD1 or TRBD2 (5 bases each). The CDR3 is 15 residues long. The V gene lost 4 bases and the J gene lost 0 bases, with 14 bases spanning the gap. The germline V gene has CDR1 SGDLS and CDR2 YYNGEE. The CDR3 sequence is CASSLRGQGSYEQYF. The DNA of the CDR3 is TGTGCCAGCAGCCTCCGCGGGCAGGGCTCCTACGAGCAGTACTTC.

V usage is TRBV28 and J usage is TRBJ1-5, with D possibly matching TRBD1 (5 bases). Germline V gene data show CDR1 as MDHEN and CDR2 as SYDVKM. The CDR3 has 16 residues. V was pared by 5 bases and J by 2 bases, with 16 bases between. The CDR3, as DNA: TGTGCCAGCAGTCCCCCCAGAGGGGTAGGCAATCAGCCCCAGCATTTT. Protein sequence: CASSPPRGVGNQPQHF.

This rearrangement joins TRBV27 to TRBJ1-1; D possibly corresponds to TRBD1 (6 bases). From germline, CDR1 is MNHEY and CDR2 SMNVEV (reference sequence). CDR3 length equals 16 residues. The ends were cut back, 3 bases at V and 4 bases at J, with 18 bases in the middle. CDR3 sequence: CASSFSGARWGTEAFF. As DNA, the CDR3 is TGTGCCAGCAGTTTTTCAGGGGCCAGGTGGGGCACTGAAGCTTTCTTT.

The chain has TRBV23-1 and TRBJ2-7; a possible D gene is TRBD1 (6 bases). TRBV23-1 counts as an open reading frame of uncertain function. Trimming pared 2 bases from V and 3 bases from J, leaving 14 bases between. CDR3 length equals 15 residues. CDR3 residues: CASSQGQGPFYEQYF. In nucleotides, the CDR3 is TGCGCCAGCAGTCAAGGTCAGGGGCCCTTCTACGAGCAGTACTTC.

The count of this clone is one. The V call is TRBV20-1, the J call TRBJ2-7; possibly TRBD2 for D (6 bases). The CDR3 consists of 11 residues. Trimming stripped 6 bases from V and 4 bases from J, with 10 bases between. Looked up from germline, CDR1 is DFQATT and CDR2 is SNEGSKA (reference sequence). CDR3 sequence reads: CSAREDYEQYF. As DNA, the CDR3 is TGCAGTGCGAGGGAGGATTACGAGCAGTACTTC.

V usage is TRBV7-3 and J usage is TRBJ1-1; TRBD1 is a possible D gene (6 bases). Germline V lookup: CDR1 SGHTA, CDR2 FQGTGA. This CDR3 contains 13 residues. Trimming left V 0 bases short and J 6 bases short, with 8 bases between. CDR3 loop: CASSLTGGSEAFF. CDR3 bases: TGTGCCAGCAGCTTAACGGGGGGCTCTGAAGCTTTCTTT.